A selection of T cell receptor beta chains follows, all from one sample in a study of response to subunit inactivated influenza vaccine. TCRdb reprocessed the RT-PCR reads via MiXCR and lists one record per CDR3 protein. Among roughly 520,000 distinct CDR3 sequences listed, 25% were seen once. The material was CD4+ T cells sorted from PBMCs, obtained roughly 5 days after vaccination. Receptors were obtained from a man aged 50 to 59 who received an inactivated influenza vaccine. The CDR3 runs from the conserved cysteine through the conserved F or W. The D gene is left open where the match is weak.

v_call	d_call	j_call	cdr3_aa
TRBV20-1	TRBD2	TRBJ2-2	CSASGTSGTGELFF
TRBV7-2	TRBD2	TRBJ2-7	CASSLASGSYPYEQYF
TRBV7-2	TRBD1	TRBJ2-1	CASSLAPGQSSYNEQFF
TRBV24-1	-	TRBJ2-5	CATSDGGGETQYF
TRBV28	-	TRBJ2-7	CASSSRQATYEQYF
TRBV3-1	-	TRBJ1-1	CASSQSNTEAFF
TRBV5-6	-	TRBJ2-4	CASMPYGGGRGNIQYF
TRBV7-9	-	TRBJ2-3	CASSLEIRDTQYF
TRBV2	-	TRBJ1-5	CASGQATNQPQHF
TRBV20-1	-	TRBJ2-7	CSATGVRPYEQYF
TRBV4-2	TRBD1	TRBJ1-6	CASRVQGVFSPLHF
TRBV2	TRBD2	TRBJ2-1	CASSRGLAGVNEQFF
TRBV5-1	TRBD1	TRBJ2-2	CASSLDRGAYTGELFF
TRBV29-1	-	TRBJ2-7	CSVRGRNSYEQYF
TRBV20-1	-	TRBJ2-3	CSAGVPGRWRSDTQYF
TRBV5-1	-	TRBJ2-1	CASSPSGALYNEQFF
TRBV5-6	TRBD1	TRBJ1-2	CASSAPGTGYGYTF
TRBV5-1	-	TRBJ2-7	CASSLVEGEGQYF
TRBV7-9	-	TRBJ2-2	CASKLVSTGELFF
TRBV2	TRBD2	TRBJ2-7	CASSEQRGMSVEQYF
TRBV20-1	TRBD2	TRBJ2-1	CSAHKTSPPYNEQFF
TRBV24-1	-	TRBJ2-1	CATSVSGSGNEQFF
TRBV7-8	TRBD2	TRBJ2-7	CASSSYGDGRGGEQYF
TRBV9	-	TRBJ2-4	CASSLPGVAKNIQYF
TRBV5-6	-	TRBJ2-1	CASSKDREGGEQFF
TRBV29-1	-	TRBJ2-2	CSVRGGKGNTGELFF
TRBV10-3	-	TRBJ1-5	CAISEYDSNQPQHF
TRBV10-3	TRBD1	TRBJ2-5	CAISSGQGVKETQYF
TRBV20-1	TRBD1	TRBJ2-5	CSAANRGWRETQYF
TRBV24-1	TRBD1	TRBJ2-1	CATSDLPGGRSYNEQFF
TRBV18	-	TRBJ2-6	CASSPPLAVSGANVLTF
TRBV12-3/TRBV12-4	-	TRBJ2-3	CASRRGSDTQYF
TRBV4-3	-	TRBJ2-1	CASSQVTGVEQFF
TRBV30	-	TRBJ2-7	CAWSVGGLSYEQYF
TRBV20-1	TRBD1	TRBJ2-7	CSAISGGQGYEQYF
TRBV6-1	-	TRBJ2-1	CATSEDLRLNEQFF
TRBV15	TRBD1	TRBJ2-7	CATSAGQGAYEQYF
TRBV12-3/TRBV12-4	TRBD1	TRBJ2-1	CASSFGTGPYNEQFF
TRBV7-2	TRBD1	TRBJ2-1	CASSSDGTGFYNEQFF
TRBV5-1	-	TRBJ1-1	CASSVRQPLRDTEAFF
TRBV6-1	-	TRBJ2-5	CASSGGRSTGETQYF
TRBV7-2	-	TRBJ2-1	CASSLLRYNEQFF
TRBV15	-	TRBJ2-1	CATSSGRPDSYNEQFF
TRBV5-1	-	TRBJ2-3	CASGAGSGDTQYF
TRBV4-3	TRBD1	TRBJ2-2	CASSQGAGQGRSGELFF
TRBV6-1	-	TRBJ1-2	CASSVGGGGGYTF
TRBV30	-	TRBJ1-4	CAWNPDPAANEKLFF
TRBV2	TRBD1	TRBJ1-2	CASRYTGVLYGYTF
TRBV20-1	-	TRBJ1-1	CSAAGHKNTEAFF
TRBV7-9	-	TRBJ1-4	CASGDEKLFF
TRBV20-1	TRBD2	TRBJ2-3	CSARESGRALDTQYF
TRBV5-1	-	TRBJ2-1	CASSLRTQSSYNEQFF
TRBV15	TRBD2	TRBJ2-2	CATSGRDYLITGELFF
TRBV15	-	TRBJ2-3	CATSNRYGDTQYF
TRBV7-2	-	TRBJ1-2	CASSLARSYGYTF
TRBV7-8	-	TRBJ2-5	CASSRMGQETQYF
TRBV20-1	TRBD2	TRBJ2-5	CSALKRGASETQYF
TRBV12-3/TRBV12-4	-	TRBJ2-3	CASSLDWQGPYF